The clone carrying this TCR beta chain was recorded at least ten times. Its cognate antigen is unknown. TCR beta CDR3 sequences were amplified from RNA transcripts. The HTBI set primed first-round TCR CDR3 RT-PCR. TCRdb called the multiplex PCR reads again in MiXCR, with one record for every CDR3 protein. The table records 75,000 to 100,000 distinct CDR3 sequences, around 52% of them present only once. This sample stems from a study of T cells in Graves' hyperthyroidism and ophthalmopathy. Study summary: Peripheral blood sampling occurred at initial diagnosis, before any treatment. Study conclusions and caveats: Also found in blood were most expanded thyroid clonotypes above 0.001.

Around 9.8 ml fresh peripheral blood yielded the PBMCs. The TCR comes from a woman aged 40 to 50 with Graves' hyperthyroidism. Sequenced sample: blood.

CDR3 in amino acids: CASSVTDYQETQYF. The CDR3 region has the DNA TGTGCCAGCAGCGTAACGGATTACCAAGAGACCCAGTACTTC. This rearrangement joins TRBV9 to TRBJ2-5; unclear D gene. Trimming shortened V by 1 base and J by 0 bases, and 7 bases separated the two germline ends. Per germline, CDR1 SGDLS and CDR2 YYNGEE. The length of the CDR3 is 14 residues.